A single sample is the source of the 13 T cell receptor beta chains below, sequenced in a study of blood T cells in healthy people across ages. Combining a sample-barcoded 5' primer with a J-beta primer mix, a second PCR ran for about 6 to 12 cycles. Each CDR3 protein is one row after TCRdb ran MiXCR on the 5' RACE reads. This table holds roughly 1,100,000 distinct CDR3 sequences, about 25% found once. In addition, the sample was reused for a study of T cells of mothers and their children.

Sequencing used blood. The receptors come from a girl aged 2 to 10 in good health.

V is TRBV10-3 and J is TRBJ1-4, with a possible D match to TRBD1 (6 bases). In germline, CDR1 is ENHRY, CDR2 SYGVKD. CDR3 length equals 15 residues. Trimming stripped 10 bases from V and 0 bases from J, with 15 bases between. In nucleotides, the CDR3 is TGTGCCACCGCGGGAAGGACAGCAACTAATGAAAAACTGTTTTTT. As protein: CATAGRTATNEKLFF.

The gene calls are TRBV12-3 or TRBV12-4 and TRBJ2-7; D uncertain. This CDR3 comprises 12 residues. Trimming stripped 7 bases from V and 3 bases from J, with 10 bases between. This CDR3 reads CASTDLGYEQYF. In DNA form, the CDR3 reads TGTGCCAGCACTGACCTCGGCTACGAGCAGTACTTC.

On this clonotype itself: The junction departs from the called germline gene at one end, perhaps through a read error. V and J are TRBV4-1 and TRBJ2-5; tentative D call: TRBD1 (5 bases). This CDR3 region has 13 residues. From germline, CDR1 is MGHRA and CDR2 YSYEKL. The CDR3 DNA sequence: TGCGCCAGCAGCCCTAATGCGGACAATGAGCAGCTCTTC. It specifies CASSPNADNEQLF.

The rearrangement joins TRBV7-9 to TRBJ2-5; tentative D call: TRBD1 (5 bases). Germline V gene data show CDR1 as SEHNR and CDR2 as FQNEAQ (reference sequence). V lost 5 bases and J lost 4, with 14 bases in between. CDR3 length: 14 amino acids. The CDR3 sequence is CASSVDSYSETQYF. The CDR3 nucleotides read TGTGCCAGCAGCGTAGACAGCTACTCAGAGACCCAGTACTTC.

The rearrangement links TRBV9 to TRBJ1-6, with D maybe TRBD1 (6 bases). Trimming took off 6 bases at V and 6 bases at J, with 19 bases between the two ends. The CDR3 is made up of 16 amino acids. Germline assignment: CDR1 SGDLS and CDR2 YYNGEE. The CDR3 DNA follows: TGTGCCAGCACCACAACGGGGGCGCTTGGTAATTCACCCCTCCACTTT. Residues: CASTTTGALGNSPLHF.

The chain carries TRBV27 and TRBJ2-1; D is possibly TRBD2 (5 bases). V was cut by 3 bases and J by 10 bases, with 13 bases left in between. The CDR3 sequence is 13 residues long. Germline assignment: CDR1 MNHEY and CDR2 SMNVEV (reference sequence). The CDR3 loop reads CASSFDLAGEQFF. DNA for the CDR3: TGTGCCAGCAGTTTTGATCTAGCAGGAGAGCAGTTCTTC.

This clonotype has a handful of counts. The chain employs TRBV6-5 and TRBJ1-2, with 7 bases identical to TRBD1. V dropped 2 bases and J dropped 5; count of bases not matched to a gene: 2. The CDR3 has 13 amino acids. CDR1 and CDR2 from the germline V gene are MNHEY and SVGAGI. In nucleotides, the CDR3 is TGTGCCAGCAGTTACCAACAGGGGTATGGCTACACCTTC. Translation gives CASSYQQGYGYTF.

The rearrangement links TRBV27 to TRBJ1-4; D is ambiguous. V gave up 5 bases and J gave up 4 bases, with 11 bases separating them. The germline CDR1 and CDR2 sequences are MNHEY and SMNVEV (reference sequence). The CDR3 spans 14 residues. CDR3 region: CASSRSLLNEKLFF. The CDR3 nucleotides are TGTGCCAGCAGTCGCAGCCTACTTAATGAAAAACTGTTTTTT. The full variable domain, with the rest looked up from reference TRBV27 and TRBJ1-4, is EAQVTQNPRYLITVTGKKLTVTCSQNMNHEYMSWYRQDPGLGLRQIYYSMNVEVTDKGDVPEGYKVSRKEKRNFPLILESPSPNQTSLYFCASSRSLLNEKLFFGSGTQLSVL.

This clonotype was seen only a few times. The chain carries TRBV28 and TRBJ1-1; D call uncertain. The CDR3 loop spans 11 amino acids. Germline values: CDR1 MDHEN, CDR2 SYDVKM. V lost 6 bases and J lost 6, with 8 bases in between. In DNA form, the CDR3 reads TGTGCCAGCAGCAAATTCCCTGAAGCTTTCTTT. This codes for CASSKFPEAFF.

The rearrangement uses TRBV10-3 and TRBJ1-1, with D unresolved. Germline V gene lookup returns CDR1 ENHRY and CDR2 SYGVKD. The CDR3 runs 12 residues. The V end lost 4 bases, the J end lost 0 bases, and 3 bases lay between the germline ends. The CDR3 bases are TGTGCCATCAGTGGCGTGAACACTGAAGCTTTCTTT. Translated: CAISGVNTEAFF.

The gene calls are TRBV7-6 and TRBJ2-3; 13 positions agree with TRBD2. The CDR3 has 18 residues. V gave up 0 bases and J gave up 4 bases; unmatched junction bases: 7. Germline V gives CDR1 SGHVS, CDR2 FNYEAQ. The CDR3 here is CASSLARTSGRLADTQYF. For the CDR3, the DNA is TGTGCCAGCAGCTTAGCCCGGACTAGCGGGAGATTGGCAGATACGCAGTATTTT.

The CDR3 protein is CASSPDRTGEQYF. As DNA, the CDR3 is TGTGCCAGCAGCCCAGACAGGACGGGCGAGCAGTACTTC. The chain combines TRBV7-2 with TRBJ2-5; D perhaps matches TRBD1 (6 bases). The J call may be wrong; the DNA end is better matched by TRBJ2-7. This CDR3 has 13 residues. In germline, CDR1 is SGHTA, CDR2 FQGNSA.

This clonotype has a handful of counts. The chain employs TRBV3-1 and TRBJ2-5, with D unclear. The CDR3 loop spans 15 amino acids. The ends were cut back, 2 bases at V and 4 bases at J, with 14 bases in the middle. CDR1 LGHDT and CDR2 YNNKEL come from the germline V gene (reference sequence). In DNA, the CDR3 is TGTGCCAGCAGCCAACGAGCCCTTCTAGGAGAGACCCAGTACTTC. It is translated as CASSQRALLGETQYF.